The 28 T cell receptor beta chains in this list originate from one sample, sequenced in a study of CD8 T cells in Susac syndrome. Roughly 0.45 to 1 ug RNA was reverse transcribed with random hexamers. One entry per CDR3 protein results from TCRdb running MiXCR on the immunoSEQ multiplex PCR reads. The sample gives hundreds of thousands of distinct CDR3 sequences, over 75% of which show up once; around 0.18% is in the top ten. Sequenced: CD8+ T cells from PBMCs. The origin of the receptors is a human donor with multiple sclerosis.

The CDR3 DNA reads TGTGCCAGCAGTTCACCGCCCCGGGACAGGGCCAACACCTTC. This gives the protein CASSSPPRDRANTF. The chain employs TRBV28 and TRBJ1-2; 9 bases align to TRBD1. The CDR3 contains 14 residues. Trimming took 4 bases from V and 12 from J; bases not matched to a gene: 12. Germline V gene data show CDR1 as MDHEN and CDR2 as SYDVKM.

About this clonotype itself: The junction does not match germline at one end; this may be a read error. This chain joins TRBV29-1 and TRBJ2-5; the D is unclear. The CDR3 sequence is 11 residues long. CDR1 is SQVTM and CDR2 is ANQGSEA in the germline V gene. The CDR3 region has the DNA TGCAGCGTTGAAAATCTAGAGACTCAGTACTTC. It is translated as CSVENLETQYF.

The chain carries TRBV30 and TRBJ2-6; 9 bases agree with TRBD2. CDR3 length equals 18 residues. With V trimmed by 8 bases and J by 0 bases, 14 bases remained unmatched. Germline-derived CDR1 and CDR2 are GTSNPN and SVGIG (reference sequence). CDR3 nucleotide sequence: TGTGCCGGAAAAGTGAGGCTAGCGGGGCCCTCTGGGGCCAACGTCCTGACTTTC. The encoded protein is CAGKVRLAGPSGANVLTF. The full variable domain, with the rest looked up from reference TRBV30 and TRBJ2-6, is SQTIHQWPATLVQPVGSPLSLECTVEGTSNPNLYWYRQAAGRGLQLLFYSVGIGQISSEVPQNLSASRPQDRQFILSSKKLLLSDSGFYLCAGKVRLAGPSGANVLTFGAGSRLTVL.

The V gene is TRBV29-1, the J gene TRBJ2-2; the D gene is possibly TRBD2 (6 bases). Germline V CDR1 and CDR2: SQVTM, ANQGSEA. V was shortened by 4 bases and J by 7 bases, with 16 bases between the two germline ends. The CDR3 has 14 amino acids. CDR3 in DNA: TGCAGCGTTGCAGAGGGGCTAGCGTTCGGGGAGCTGTTTTTT. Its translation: CSVAEGLAFGELFF.

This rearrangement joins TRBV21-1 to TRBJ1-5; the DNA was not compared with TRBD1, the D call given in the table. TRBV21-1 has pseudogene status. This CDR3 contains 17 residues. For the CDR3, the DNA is TGTGCCAGCACCGGACAGGGGCCACCAGATAGCAATCAGCCCCAGCATTTT. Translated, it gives CASTGQGPPDSNQPQHF.

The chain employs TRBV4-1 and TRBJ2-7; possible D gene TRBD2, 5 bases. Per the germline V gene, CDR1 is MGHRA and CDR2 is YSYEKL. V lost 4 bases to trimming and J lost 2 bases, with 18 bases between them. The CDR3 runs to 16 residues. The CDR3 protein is CASSPTPSGSTYEQYF. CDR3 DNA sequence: TGCGCCAGCAGCCCGACACCTTCGGGGTCCACCTACGAGCAGTACTTC.

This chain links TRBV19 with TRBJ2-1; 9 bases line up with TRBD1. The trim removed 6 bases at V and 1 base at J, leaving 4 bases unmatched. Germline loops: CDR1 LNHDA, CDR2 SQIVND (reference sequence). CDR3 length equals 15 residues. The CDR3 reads CASRSGTGSYNEQFF. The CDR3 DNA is TGTGCCAGTAGGTCCGGGACAGGGTCCTACAATGAGCAGTTCTTC.

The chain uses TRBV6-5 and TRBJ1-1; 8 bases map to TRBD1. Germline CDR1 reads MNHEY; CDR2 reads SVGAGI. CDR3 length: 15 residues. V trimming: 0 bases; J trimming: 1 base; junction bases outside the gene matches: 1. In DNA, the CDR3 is TGTGCCAGCAGTTACTCACAGGGGGGGAACACTGAAGCTTTCTTT. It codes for CASSYSQGGNTEAFF.

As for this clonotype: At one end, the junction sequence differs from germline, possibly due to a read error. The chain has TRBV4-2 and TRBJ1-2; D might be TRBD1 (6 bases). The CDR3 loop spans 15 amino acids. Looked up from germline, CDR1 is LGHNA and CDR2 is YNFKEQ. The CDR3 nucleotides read TGTGCCAGCAGCCAAGAAGATGGCGGGGGCAATGGCTACACTTTC. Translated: CASSQEDGGGNGYTF.

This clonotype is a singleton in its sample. The CDR3 DNA follows: TGTGCCAGCAGTTCCCGGAGGGGTCAAGAGACCCAGTTCTTC. It is translated as CASSSRRGQETQFF. The chain links TRBV2 to TRBJ2-5, with D perhaps TRBD2 (6 bases). The DNA end favors TRBJ2-1, so the J call may be wrong. The CDR3 has 14 residues. CDR1 is SNHLY and CDR2 is FYNNEI in the germline V gene.

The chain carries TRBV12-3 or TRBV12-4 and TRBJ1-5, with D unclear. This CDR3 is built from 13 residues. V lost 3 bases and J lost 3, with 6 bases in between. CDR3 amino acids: CASSFETNQPQHF. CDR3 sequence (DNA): TGTGCCAGCAGTTTCGAGACCAATCAGCCCCAGCATTTT.

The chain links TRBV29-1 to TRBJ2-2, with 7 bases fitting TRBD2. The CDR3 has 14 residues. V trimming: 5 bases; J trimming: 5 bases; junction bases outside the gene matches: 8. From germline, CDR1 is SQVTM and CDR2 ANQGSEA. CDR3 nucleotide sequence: TGCAGCGTTCTTAGCGGGTGGGGGACCGGGGAGCTGTTTTTT. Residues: CSVLSGWGTGELFF.

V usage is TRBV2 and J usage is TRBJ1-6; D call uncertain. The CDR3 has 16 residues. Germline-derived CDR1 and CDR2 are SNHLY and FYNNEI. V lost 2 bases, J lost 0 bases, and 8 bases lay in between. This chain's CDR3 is CASSERRSSYNSPLHF. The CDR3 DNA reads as TGTGCCAGCAGTGAAAGGCGGAGCTCCTATAATTCACCCCTCCACTTT.

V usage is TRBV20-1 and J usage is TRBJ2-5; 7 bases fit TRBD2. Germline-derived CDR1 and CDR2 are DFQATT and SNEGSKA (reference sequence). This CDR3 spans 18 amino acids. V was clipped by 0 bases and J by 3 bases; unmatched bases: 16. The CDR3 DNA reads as TGCAGTGCTAGAGACCCCTTACATGGAGCGGGGCCCGAAGAGACCCAGTACTTC. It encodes CSARDPLHGAGPEETQYF.

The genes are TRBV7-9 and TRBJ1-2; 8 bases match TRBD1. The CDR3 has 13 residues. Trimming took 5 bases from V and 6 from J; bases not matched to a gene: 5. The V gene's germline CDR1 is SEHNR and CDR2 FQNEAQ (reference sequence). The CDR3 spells CASSPQGANGYTF. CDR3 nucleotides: TGTGCCAGCAGCCCCCAGGGGGCGAATGGCTACACCTTC.

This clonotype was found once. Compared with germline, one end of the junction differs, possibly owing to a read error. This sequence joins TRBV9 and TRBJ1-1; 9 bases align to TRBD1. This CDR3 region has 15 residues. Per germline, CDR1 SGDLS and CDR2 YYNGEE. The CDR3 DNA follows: TGTGTCAGCAGCTCGGACAGGGGCCTCAACACTGAAGCTTTCTTT. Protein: CVSSSDRGLNTEAFF.

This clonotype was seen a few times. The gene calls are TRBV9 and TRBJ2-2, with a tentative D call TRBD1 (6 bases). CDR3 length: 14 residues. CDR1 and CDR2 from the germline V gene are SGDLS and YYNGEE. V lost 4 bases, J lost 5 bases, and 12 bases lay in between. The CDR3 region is CASSLPQGTGELFF. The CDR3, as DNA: TGTGCCAGCAGCCTCCCGCAGGGGACCGGGGAGCTGTTTTTT.

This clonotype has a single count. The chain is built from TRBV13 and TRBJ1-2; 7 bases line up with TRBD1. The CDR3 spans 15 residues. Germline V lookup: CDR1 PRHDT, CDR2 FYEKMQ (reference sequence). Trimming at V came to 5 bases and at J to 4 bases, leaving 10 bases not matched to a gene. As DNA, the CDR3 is TGTGCCAGCAGCATCACAGGGGTTCTGGGCTATGGCTACACCTTC. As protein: CASSITGVLGYGYTF.

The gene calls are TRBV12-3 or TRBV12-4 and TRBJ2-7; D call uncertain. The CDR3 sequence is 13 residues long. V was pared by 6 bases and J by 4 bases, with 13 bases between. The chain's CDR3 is CASSAGSLYEQYF. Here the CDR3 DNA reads TGTGCCAGCAGCGCCGGCTCCCTATACGAGCAGTACTTC.

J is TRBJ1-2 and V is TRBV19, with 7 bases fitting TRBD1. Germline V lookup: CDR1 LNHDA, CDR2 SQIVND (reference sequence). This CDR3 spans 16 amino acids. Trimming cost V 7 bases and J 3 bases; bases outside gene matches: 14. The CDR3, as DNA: TGTGCCAGTACACCGGGAACGAGGGGGCGCGACTATGGCTACACCTTC. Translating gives CASTPGTRGRDYGYTF.

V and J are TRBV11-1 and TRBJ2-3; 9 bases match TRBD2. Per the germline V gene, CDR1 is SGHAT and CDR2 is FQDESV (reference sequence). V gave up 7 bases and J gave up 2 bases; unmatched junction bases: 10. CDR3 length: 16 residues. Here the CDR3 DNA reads TGTGCCAGCACCTTCGGACTAGCGAGAAACACAGATACGCAGTATTTT. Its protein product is CASTFGLARNTDTQYF.

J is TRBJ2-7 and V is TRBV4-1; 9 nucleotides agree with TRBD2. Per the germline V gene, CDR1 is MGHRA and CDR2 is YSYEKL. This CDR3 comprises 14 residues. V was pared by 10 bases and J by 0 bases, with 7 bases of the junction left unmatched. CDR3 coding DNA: TGCGCCACCCGTCGACTAGCGGACTCCTACGAGCAGTACTTC. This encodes CATRRLADSYEQYF.

The CDR3 loop is CASSLTGGLQETQYF. CDR3 coding DNA: TGTGCCAGCAGCCTGACAGGGGGCCTACAAGAGACCCAGTACTTC. This sequence joins TRBV28 and TRBJ2-5, with TRBD1 identical over 10 bases. This CDR3 is built from 15 residues. In germline, CDR1 is MDHEN, CDR2 SYDVKM. V lost 6 bases and J lost 2; bases outside the gene matches: 6.

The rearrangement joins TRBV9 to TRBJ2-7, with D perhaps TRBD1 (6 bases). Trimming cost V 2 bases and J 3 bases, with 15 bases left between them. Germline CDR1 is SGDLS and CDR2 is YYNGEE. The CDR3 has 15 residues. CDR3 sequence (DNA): TGTGCCAGCAGCGTTTTGCCCGTCAGGGGCTACGAGCAGTACTTC. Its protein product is CASSVLPVRGYEQYF.

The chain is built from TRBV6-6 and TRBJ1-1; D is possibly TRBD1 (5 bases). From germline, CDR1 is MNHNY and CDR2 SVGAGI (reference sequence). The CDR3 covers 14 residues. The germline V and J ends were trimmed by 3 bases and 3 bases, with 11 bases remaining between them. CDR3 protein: CASSYDSSYTEAFF. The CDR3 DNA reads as TGTGCCAGCAGTTATGACAGCTCTTACACTGAAGCTTTCTTT.

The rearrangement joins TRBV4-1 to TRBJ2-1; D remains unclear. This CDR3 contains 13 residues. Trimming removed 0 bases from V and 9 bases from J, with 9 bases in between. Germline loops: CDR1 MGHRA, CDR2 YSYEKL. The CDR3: CASSQEIQSEQFF. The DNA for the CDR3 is TGCGCCAGCAGCCAAGAAATTCAAAGTGAGCAGTTCTTC.

As DNA, the CDR3 is TGTGCCAGCAGCCAAGGGTATGGTAGCGGGATCACCTACGAGCAGTACTTC. This translates into CASSQGYGSGITYEQYF. This rearrangement joins TRBV14 to TRBJ2-7; TRBD2 matches 8 bases. The CDR3 covers 17 residues. The germline V gene encodes CDR1 SGHDN and CDR2 FVKESK. The V segment lost 1 base and the J segment 2 bases; nucleotides outside the gene matches: 10. Filled out from reference TRBV14 and TRBJ2-7, the complete variable domain reads EAGVTQFPSHSVIEKGQTVTLRCDPISGHDNLYWYRRVMGKEIKFLLHFVKESKQDESGMPNNRFLAERTGGTYSTLKVQPAELEDSGVYFCASSQGYGSGITYEQYFGPGTRLTVT.

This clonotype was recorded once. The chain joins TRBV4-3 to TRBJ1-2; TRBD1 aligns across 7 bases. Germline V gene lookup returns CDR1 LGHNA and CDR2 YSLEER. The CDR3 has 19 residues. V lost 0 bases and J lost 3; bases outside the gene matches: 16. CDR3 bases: TGCGCCAGCAGCCAAGACAGATGGACAGGCTCACCCCTGGACTATGGCTACACCTTC. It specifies CASSQDRWTGSPLDYGYTF.